What follows is one T cell receptor (beta chain) and its context. TCRdb's table, derived via immunoSEQ multiplex PCR, lists solely in-frame clones and lacks some. The data show about 120,000 clones, just over 90% seen once. This sample is part of a study of T cells after somatic rescue of genetic block. Germline CDR1 reads LGHNA; CDR2 reads YSLEER. CDR3 size: 14 residues. V was clipped by 3 bases and J by 2 bases; unmatched bases: 2. V usage is TRBV4-3 and J usage is TRBJ1-2; 8 bases map to TRBD1. The sequenced material came from peripheral blood mononuclear cells (PBMCs). The sequence came from a woman between 18 and 29 years old. The CDR3 is CASSHGQGNYGYTF. The CDR3 DNA is TGCGCCAGCAGCCATGGACAGGGAAACTATGGCTACACCTTC.